This T cell receptor (beta chain) was sequenced during a study of OX40 agonist ivuxolimab in advanced cancers. Sequencing was performed with immunoSEQ multiplex PCR; in TCRdb, only in-frame clones are kept and a portion is missing. The table includes 28,000 or so clones, roughly 90% detected once. The V and J ends lost 6 bases and 8 bases, in that order; junction bases with no gene match: 9. The CDR3 is 14 amino acids. Germline V gives CDR1 PRHDT, CDR2 FYEKMQ (reference sequence). The rearrangement joins TRBV13 to TRBJ2-1; 8 positions match TRBD2. This receptor was taken from an adult with an advanced solid tumor such as melanoma, head and neck, liver or kidney cancer. The starting material was CD4+ or CD8+ T cells sorted from blood, obtained in a trial of the OX40 agonist ivuxolimab. For the CDR3, the DNA is TGTGCCAGCAGAACCGGGACTAGTGACCATGAGCAGTTCTTC. It codes for CASRTGTSDHEQFF.